This T cell receptor beta chain originates from a study of cytomegalovirus exposure and HLA in healthy donors. The study, taken as a whole, reports: Later on, a genetic analysis was performed. It linked a missense variant in DCLRE1C with V- and J-gene trimming of TCR beta. Data from an earlier analysis indicated that most TCR beta V segments were productive either about 87% or about 30% of the time.

Donors were ostensibly healthy at sampling, although undocumented immune exposures were probable. The PCR employed 60 Vbeta primers together with 13 Jbeta primers. Per the original methods: Unique TCR beta chains numbered roughly 80 million in a later analysis, with about 11 million shared. Data came from immunoSEQ multiplex PCR; TCRdb stores just in-frame clones and leaves some out. That table gives V, J and clone size, and the DNA gave D and trimming. The sample table sets out about 130,000 clones. A note on this clone: Its target is unknown.

V lost 1 base, J lost 5 bases, and 17 bases lay in between. The CDR3 covers 16 residues. Germline CDR1 reads SEHNR; CDR2 reads FQNEAQ (reference sequence). Sequencing was done on a sample of PBMCs. The sequence derives from a man younger than 35 in good health and CMV-seronegative. The chain has TRBV7-9 and TRBJ1-1; a weak D match, TRBD1 (5 bases). The CDR3 region is CASSLDRTSFRTEAFF. The CDR3 DNA is TGTGCCAGCAGCTTAGACAGGACCAGTTTCAGGACTGAAGCTTTCTTT.